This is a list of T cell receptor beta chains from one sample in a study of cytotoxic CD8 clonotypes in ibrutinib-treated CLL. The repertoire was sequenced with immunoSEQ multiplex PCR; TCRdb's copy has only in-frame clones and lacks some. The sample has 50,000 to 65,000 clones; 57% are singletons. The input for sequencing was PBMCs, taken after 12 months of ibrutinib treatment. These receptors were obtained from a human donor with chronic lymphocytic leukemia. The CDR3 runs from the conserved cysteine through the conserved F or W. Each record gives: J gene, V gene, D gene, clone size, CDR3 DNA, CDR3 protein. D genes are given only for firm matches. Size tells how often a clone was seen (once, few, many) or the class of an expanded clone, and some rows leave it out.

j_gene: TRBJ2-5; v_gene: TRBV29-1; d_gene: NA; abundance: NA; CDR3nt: TGCAGCGTTGTAGCTCCGGGGCGTCAAGAGACCCAGTACTTC; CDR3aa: CSVVAPGRQETQYF
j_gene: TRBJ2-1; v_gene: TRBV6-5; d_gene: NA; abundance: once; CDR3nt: TGTGCCAGCAGTTACTCTGGCGGAGAGCCCGGCGGGGAGCAGTTCTTC; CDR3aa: CASSYSGGEPGGEQFF
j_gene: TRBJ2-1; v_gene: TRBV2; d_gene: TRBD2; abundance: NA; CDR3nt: TGTGCCAGCAGTCGGTCCGGGACTAGCGGGAGCAAGGAGCAGTTCTTC; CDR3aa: CASSRSGTSGSKEQFF
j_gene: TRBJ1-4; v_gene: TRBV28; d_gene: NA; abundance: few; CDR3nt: TGTGCCAGCAAGTGGGGGCCTAATGAAAAACTGTTTTTT; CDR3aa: CASKWGPNEKLFF
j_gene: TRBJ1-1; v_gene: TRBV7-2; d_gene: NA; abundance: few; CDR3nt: TGTGCCAGCACGACAGGTTGGAAAGCTTTCTTT; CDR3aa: CASTTGWKAFF
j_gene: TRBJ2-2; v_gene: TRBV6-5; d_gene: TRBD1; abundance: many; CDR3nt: TGTGCCAGCAGAGCACAGGGGTACAACACCGGGGAGCTGTTTTTT; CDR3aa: CASRAQGYNTGELFF
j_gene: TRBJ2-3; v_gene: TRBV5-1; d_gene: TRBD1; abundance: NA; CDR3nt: TGCGCCAGCAGCTCCCTCGGGACAGGGGGAGTGGATACGCAGTATTTT; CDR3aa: CASSSLGTGGVDTQYF
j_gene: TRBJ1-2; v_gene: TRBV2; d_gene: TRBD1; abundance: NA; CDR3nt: TGTGCCAGCAGATTCGCGGGGACAGATTATGGCTACACCTTC; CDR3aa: CASRFAGTDYGYTF
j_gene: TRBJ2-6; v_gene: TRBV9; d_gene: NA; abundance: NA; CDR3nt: TGTGCCAGCAGCGTAGGAGTTACCTCTGGGGCCAACGTCCTGACTTTC; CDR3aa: CASSVGVTSGANVLTF
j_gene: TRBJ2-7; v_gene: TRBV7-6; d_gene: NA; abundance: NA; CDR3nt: TGTGCCAGCAGCTTGGACGGTCAAGTATCCTACGAGCAGTACTTC; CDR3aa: CASSLDGQVSYEQYF
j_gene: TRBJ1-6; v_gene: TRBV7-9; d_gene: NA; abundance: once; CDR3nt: TGTGCCAGCAGCTTCAGGGTTGGGGGTTCACCCCTCCACTTT; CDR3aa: CASSFRVGGSPLHF
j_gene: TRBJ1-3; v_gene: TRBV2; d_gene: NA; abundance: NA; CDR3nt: TGTGCCAGCAGCGAGAACTACTCTGGAAACACCATATATTTT; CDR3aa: CASSENYSGNTIYF
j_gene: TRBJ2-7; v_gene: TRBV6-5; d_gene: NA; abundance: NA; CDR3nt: TGTGCCAGCAGGGCAGGGGTTAACTACGAGCAGTACTTC; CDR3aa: CASRAGVNYEQYF
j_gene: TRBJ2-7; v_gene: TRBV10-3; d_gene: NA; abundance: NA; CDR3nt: TGTGCCATCAATTCCCCGGCGAGCGGCTCCTACGAGCAGTACTTC; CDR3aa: CAINSPASGSYEQYF
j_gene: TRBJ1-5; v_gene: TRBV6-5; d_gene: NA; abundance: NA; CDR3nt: TGTGCCAGCAGTTACGAGTCAGCAAAGGGGTATCAGCCCCAGCATTTT; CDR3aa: CASSYESAKGYQPQHF
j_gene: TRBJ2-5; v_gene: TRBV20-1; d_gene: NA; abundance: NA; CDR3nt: TGCAGTGCTAGAGATCAAGAGACCCAGTACTTC; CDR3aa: CSARDQETQYF
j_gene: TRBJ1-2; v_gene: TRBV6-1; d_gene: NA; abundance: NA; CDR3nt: TGTGCCAGCAGTGAGAGGCCAGCTAACTATGGCTACACCTTC; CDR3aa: CASSERPANYGYTF
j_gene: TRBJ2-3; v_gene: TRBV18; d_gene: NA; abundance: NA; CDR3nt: TGTGCCAGCTCACCAATGGCGGGCTTGGGTAGCACAGATACGCAGTATTTT; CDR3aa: CASSPMAGLGSTDTQYF
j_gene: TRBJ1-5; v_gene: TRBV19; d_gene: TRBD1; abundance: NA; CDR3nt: TGTGCCAGTAGTAGGGGAGGGACAGGGGTAATTCAGCCCCAGCATTTT; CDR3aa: CASSRGGTGVIQPQHF
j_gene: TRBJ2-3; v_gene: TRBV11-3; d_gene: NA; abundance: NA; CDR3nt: TGTGCCAGCAGTCATCGGACGGCGGGTGGAGATACGCAGTATTTT; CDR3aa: CASSHRTAGGDTQYF
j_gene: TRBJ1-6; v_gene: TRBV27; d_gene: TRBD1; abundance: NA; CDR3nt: TGTGCCAGCAGTTTATCTAAGGGACAGGGGGCGATTTATTATTCACCCCTCCACTTT; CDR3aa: CASSLSKGQGAIYYSPLHF
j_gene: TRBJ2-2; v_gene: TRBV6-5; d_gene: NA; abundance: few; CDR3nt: TGTGCCACACGCCCCGGAGTTTACACCGGGGAGCTGTTTTTT; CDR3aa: CATRPGVYTGELFF
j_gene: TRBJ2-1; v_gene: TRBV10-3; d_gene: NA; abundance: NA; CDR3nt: TGTGCCATCAGTGACAGAACCACGTCGAATGAGCAGTTCTTC; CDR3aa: CAISDRTTSNEQFF
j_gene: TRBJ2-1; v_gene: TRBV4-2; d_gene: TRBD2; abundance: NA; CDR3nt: TGTGCCAGCAGCCAGCCAGCGGGAGGTTCCTACAATGAGCAGTTCTTC; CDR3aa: CASSQPAGGSYNEQFF
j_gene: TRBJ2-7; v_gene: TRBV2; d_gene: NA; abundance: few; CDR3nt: TGTGCCAGCAGTGAAGGGTATGGGGAAAGCTTC; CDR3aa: CASSEGYGESF
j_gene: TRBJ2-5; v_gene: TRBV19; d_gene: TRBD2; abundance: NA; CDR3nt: TGTGCCAGTAGTATCGGACTAGCGTCTGAGACCCAGTACTTC; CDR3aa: CASSIGLASETQYF
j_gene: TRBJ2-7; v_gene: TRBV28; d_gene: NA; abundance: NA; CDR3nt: TGTGCCAGCAGTTTAGGTCACGAGCAGTACTTC; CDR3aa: CASSLGHEQYF
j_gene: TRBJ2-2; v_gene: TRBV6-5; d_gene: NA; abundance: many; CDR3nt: TGTGCCAGCAGGCGGGAAAGCGACACCGGGGAGCTGTTTTTT; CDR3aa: CASRRESDTGELFF
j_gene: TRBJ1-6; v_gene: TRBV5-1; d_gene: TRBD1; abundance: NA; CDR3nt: TGCGCCAGCAGTGGGCAGGGGGTCTCACCCCTCCACTTT; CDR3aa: CASSGQGVSPLHF
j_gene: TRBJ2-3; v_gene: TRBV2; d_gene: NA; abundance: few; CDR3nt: TGTGCCAGCAGTGAAGCGCCATCCGCGCAGTATTTT; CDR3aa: CASSEAPSAQYF
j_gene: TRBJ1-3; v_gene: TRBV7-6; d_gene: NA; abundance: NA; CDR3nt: TGTGCCAGCCGGTCATTATCCGGAAACACCATATATTTT; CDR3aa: CASRSLSGNTIYF
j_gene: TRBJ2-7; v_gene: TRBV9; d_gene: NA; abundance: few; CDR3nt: TGTGCCAGCAGTGAAGACCAAGGCCCCTACGAGCAGTACTTC; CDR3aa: CASSEDQGPYEQYF
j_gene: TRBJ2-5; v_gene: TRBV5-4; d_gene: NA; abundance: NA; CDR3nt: TGTGCCAGCAGCCTAGGGGGTCCGGGTAGTGAGACCCAGTACTTC; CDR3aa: CASSLGGPGSETQYF
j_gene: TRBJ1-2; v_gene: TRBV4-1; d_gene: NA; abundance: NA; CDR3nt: TGCGCCAGCAGCCAAGATCCGGCAGACTGGCTCTATGGCTACACCTTC; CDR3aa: CASSQDPADWLYGYTF
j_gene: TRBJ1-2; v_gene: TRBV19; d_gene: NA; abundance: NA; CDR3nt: TGTGCCAGTAGTGGACAGACTGTCTATGGCTACACCTTC; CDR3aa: CASSGQTVYGYTF
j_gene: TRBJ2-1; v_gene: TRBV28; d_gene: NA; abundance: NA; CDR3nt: TGTGCCAGCAGTCAGGGGGGCGGGAGGTACAATGAGCAGTTCTTC; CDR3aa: CASSQGGGRYNEQFF
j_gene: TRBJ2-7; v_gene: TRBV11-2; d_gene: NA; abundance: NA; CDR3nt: TGTGCCAGCAGCTTCGGGGCCTCCTACGAGCAGTACTTC; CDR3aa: CASSFGASYEQYF
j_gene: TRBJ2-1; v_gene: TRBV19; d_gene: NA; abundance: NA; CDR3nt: TGTGCCAGTAGTATTCGTCTAGCCACATACAATGAGCAGTTCTTC; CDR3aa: CASSIRLATYNEQFF
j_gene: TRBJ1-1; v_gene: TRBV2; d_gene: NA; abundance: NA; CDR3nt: TGTGCCAGCGTTAGAGAGCGGGGCCGGACTGAAGCTTTCTTT; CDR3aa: CASVRERGRTEAFF
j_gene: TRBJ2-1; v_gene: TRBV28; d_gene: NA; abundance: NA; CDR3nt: TGTGCCAGCAGTTTGCTGCGGGGAGACCTTCGGGATGAGCAGTTCTTC; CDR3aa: CASSLLRGDLRDEQFF
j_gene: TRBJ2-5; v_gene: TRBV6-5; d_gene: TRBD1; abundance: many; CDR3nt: TGTGCCAGCAGTTACTCTGGACAGGGAAGAGGGGAGACCCAGTACTTC; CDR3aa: CASSYSGQGRGETQYF
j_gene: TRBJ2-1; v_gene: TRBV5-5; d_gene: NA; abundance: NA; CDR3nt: TGTGCCAGCAGCTTGTTGGGAGCTACTGAGCAGTTCTTC; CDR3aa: CASSLLGATEQFF
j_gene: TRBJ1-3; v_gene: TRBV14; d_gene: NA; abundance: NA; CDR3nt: TGTGCCTCCGGGGGGTCCAACTCTGGAAACACCATATATTTT; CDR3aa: CASGGSNSGNTIYF
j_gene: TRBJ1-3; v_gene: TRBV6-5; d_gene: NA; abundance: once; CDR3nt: TGTGCCAGCAGTTACTCACAGGGACCTGGAAACACCATATATTTT; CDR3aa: CASSYSQGPGNTIYF
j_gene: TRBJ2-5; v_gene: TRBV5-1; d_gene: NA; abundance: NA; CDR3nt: TGCGCCAGCAGCGGGGGGGCAGGGGGCTCGGAGACCCAGTACTTC; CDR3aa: CASSGGAGGSETQYF
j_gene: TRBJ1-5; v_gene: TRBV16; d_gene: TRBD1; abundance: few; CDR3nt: TGTGCCAGCAGCCAAGACAGGGAGCAATGGGTTGTACGGCCCCAGCATTTT; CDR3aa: CASSQDREQWVVRPQHF
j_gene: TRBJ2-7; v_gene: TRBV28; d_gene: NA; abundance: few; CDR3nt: TGTGCCAGCTTCCCCCGGGCAGGAACCTACGAGCAGTACTTC; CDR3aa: CASFPRAGTYEQYF
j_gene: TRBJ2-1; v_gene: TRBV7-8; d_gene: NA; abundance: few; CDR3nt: TGTGCCAGCAGCTCTCACTCGGGTTCTCTCTACAATGAGCAGTTCTTC; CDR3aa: CASSSHSGSLYNEQFF
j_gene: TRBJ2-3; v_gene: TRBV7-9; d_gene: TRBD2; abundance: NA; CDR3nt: TGTGCCAGCAGCATAGCGGGGGCTACGCAGTATTTT; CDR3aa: CASSIAGATQYF
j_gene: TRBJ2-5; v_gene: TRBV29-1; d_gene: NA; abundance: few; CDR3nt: TGCAGCGTTTTCGTGGGCCTCCAAGAGACCCAGTACTTC; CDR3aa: CSVFVGLQETQYF
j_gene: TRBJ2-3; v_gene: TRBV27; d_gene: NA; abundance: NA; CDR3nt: TGTGCCAGCAGTTTACAGGCGACAGGTAGCACAGATACGCAGTATTTT; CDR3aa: CASSLQATGSTDTQYF
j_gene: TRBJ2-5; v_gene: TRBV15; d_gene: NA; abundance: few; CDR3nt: TGTGCCACCAGCAGAGACGCGAGGGGGCAAGAGACCCAGTACTTC; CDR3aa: CATSRDARGQETQYF
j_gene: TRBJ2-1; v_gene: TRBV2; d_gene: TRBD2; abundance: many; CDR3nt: TGTGCCAGTTCCGGCAGGGAGGGGCAGTTCTTC; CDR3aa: CASSGREGQFF